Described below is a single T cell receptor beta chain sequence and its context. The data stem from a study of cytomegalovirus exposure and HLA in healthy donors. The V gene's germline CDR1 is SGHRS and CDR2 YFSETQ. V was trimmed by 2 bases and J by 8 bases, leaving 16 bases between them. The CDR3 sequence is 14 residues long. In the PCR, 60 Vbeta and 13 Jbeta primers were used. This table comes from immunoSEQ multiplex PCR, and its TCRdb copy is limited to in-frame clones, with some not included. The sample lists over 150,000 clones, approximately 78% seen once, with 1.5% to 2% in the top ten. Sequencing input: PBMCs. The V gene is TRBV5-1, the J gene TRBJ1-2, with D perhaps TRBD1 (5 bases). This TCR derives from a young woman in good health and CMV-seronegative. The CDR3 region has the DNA TGCGCCAGCAGCTTTAGTGCAGGGTATGAAGGCTACACCTTC. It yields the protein CASSFSAGYEGYTF.